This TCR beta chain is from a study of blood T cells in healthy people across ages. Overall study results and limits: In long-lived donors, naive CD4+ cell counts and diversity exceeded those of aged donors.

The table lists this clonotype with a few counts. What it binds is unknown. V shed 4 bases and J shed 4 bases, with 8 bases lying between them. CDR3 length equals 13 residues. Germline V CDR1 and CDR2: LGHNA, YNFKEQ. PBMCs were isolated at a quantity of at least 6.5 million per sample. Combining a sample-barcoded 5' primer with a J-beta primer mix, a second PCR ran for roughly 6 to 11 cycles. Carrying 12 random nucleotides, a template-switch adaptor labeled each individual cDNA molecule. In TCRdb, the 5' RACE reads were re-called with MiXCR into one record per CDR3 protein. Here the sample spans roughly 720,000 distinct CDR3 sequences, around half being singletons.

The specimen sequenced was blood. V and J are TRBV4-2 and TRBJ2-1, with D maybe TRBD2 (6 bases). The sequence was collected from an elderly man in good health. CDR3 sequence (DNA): TGTGCCAGCAGCCGCGGGGAATACAATGAGCAGTTCTTC. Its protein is CASSRGEYNEQFF.